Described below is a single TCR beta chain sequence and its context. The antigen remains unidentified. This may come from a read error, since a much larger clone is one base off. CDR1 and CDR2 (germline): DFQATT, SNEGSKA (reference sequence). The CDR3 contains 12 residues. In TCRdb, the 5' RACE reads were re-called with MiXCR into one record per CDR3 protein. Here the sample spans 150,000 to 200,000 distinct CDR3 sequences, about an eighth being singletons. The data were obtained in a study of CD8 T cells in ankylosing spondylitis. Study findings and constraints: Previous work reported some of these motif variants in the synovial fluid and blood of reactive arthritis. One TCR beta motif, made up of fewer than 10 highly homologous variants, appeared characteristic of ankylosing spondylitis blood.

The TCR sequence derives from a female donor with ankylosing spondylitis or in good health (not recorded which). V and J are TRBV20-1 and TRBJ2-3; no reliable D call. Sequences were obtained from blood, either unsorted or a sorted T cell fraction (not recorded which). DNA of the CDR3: TGCAATGCTACAGAGCGCACAGATACGCAGTATTTT. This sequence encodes CNATERTDTQYF.